A single sample is the source of the 3 T cell receptor beta chains below, sequenced in a study of blood T cell repertoires in COVID-19. The table came from immunoSEQ multiplex PCR; TCRdb's copy has only in-frame clones and leaves some out. The sample has approximately 38,000 clones, about 94% seen once; the top ten hold approximately 4.2%. Sequencing was carried out using peripheral blood. Receptor source: a human donor with active COVID-19. The donor label of this sample is uncertain.

The chain employs TRBV5-1 and TRBJ1-1, with TRBD1 matching 9 bases. J lost 0 bases, V lost 4 bases, and 10 bases had no gene match. Germline V lookup: CDR1 SGHRS, CDR2 YFSETQ. The length of the CDR3 is 17 residues. The CDR3, as DNA: TGCGCCAGCAGCCTTCGCGGGACAGGGCACATGAACACTGAAGCTTTCTTT. This gives the protein CASSLRGTGHMNTEAFF. Filled out from reference TRBV5-1 and TRBJ1-1, the complete variable domain reads KAGVTQTPRYLIKTRGQQVTLSCSPISGHRSVSWYQQTPGQGLQFLFEYFSETQRNKGNFPGRFSGRQFSNSRSEMNVSTLELGDSALYLCASSLRGTGHMNTEAFFGQGTRLTVV.

The chain uses TRBV28 and TRBJ1-5; the D is unclear. Trimming pared 6 bases from V and 3 bases from J, leaving 9 bases between. The CDR3 extends over 13 amino acids. Germline assignment: CDR1 MDHEN and CDR2 SYDVKM. CDR3 nucleotides: TGTGCCAGCAGCCCTCGGGTCAATCAGCCCCAGCATTTT. This encodes CASSPRVNQPQHF. Full variable domain (outside the CDR3, taken from reference TRBV28 and TRBJ1-5): DVKVTQSSRYLVKRTGEKVFLECVQDMDHENMFWYRQDPGLGLRLIYFSYDVKMKEKGDIPEGYSVSREKKERFSLILESASTNQTSMYLCASSPRVNQPQHFGDGTRLSIL.

The chain carries TRBV6-2 or TRBV6-3 and TRBJ2-5; 12 bases align to TRBD2. V was pared by 6 bases and J by 4 bases, with 3 bases of the junction left unmatched. Per the germline V gene, CDR1 is MNHEY and CDR2 is SVGEGT. The CDR3 runs to 14 residues. The CDR3 sequence: CASSSSGGGETQYF. The CDR3 DNA reads TGTGCCAGCAGCTCTAGCGGGGGGGGAGAGACCCAGTACTTC.